Following are 18 T cell receptor beta chains from one sample sequenced in a study of response to subunit inactivated influenza vaccine. TCRdb reprocessed the RT-PCR reads with MiXCR, giving one entry per CDR3 protein. This table has hundreds of thousands of distinct CDR3 sequences, about 11% appearing once. The same sample was also used in a study of T cells expressing NK-cell markers. That publication notes: The TCR beta cDNA came from 5'RACE template switching with UMIs.

This material consisted of PBMCs from blood, taken on the day of vaccination. Receptors were obtained from a man in his fifties or sixties who received an inactivated influenza vaccine.

The chain uses TRBV7-2 and TRBJ2-7, with 7 bases aligning to TRBD1. The germline V gene has CDR1 SGHTA and CDR2 FQGNSA. The CDR3 has 14 residues. V was pared by 7 bases and J by 3 bases, with 9 bases of the junction left unmatched. CDR3 loop: CASTQGPMDYEQYF. CDR3 bases: TGTGCCAGCACACAGGGGCCTATGGACTACGAGCAGTACTTC.

CDR3 in amino acids: CSARWTGRGYEQYF. CDR3 nucleotides: TGCAGTGCTAGGTGGACAGGCCGAGGATACGAGCAGTACTTC. The chain couples TRBV20-1 to TRBJ2-7, with TRBD1 identical over 7 bases. Per the germline V gene, CDR1 is DFQATT and CDR2 is SNEGSKA (reference sequence). The CDR3 is 14 residues long. J was trimmed by 4 bases and V by 3 bases; bases with no gene match: 9.

This clonotype was found a few times. The J gene is TRBJ1-5, the V gene TRBV12-3 or TRBV12-4; 10 bases match TRBD1. This CDR3 has 16 amino acids. Trimming took 5 bases from V and 2 from J; bases not matched to a gene: 6. CDR3 DNA sequence: TGTGCCAGCAGTCCCCCCGGACAGGGGGGCAATCAGCCCCAGCATTTT. This sequence encodes CASSPPGQGGNQPQHF.

For this clonotype: A single base separates this from a much larger clone, so it may be a read error. This rearrangement joins TRBV11-2 to TRBJ2-3; D is ambiguous. Germline CDR1 reads SGHAT; CDR2 reads FQNNGV. CDR3 length: 15 residues. The CDR3 DNA reads as TGTGCCAGGAGCTTAGCCGGGTATAGCACAGATACGCAGTATTTT. Translation: CARSLAGYSTDTQYF.

This clonotype showed up many times. The chain links TRBV11-2 to TRBJ2-7; 11 bases match TRBD2. The CDR3 is made up of 18 amino acids. Unmatched junction bases numbered 12, after V lost 1 base and J lost 4 bases. Germline CDR1 reads SGHAT; CDR2 reads FQNNGV. Written as DNA, the CDR3 is TGTGCCAGCAGCTTAGTAAATTACGGGACTAGCGGCTTTTACGAGCAGTACTTC. It is translated as CASSLVNYGTSGFYEQYF.

The genes are TRBV9 and TRBJ2-5; weak D call: TRBD2 (6 bases). CDR1 and CDR2 (germline): SGDLS, YYNGEE. The ends were cut back, 3 bases at V and 5 bases at J, with 20 bases in the middle. CDR3 length: 16 amino acids. The CDR3 coding sequence is TGTGCCAGCAGCGCGAATCGGGACTCGGCGTTCGAGACCCAGTACTTC. This encodes CASSANRDSAFETQYF.

The V gene is TRBV6-2 or TRBV6-3, the J gene TRBJ1-2, with 9 bases aligning to TRBD1. Germline V gene data show CDR1 as MNHEY and CDR2 as SVGEGT. Trimming took 4 bases from V and 4 from J; bases not matched to a gene: 1. The CDR3 sequence is 13 residues long. In DNA, the CDR3 is TGTGCCAGCAGTTGGGACAGGGCCTATGGCTACACCTTC. As protein: CASSWDRAYGYTF.

The chain combines TRBV19 with TRBJ1-2, with TRBD1 identical over 9 bases. V gave up 4 bases and J gave up 4 bases; unmatched junction bases: 13. Germline V gives CDR1 LNHDA, CDR2 SQIVND (reference sequence). The CDR3 is 17 residues long. The CDR3 DNA is TGTGCCAGTAGTACCCCCCCTCGACAGGGGGGATCCTATGGCTACACCTTC. It specifies CASSTPPRQGGSYGYTF. The full variable domain, in which reference TRBV19 and TRBJ1-2 provide the parts outside the CDR3, is DGGITQSPKYLFRKEGQNVTLSCEQNLNHDAMYWYRQDPGQGLRLIYYSQIVNDFQKGDIAEGYSVSREKKESFPLTVTSAQKNPTAFYLCASSTPPRQGGSYGYTFGSGTRLTVV.

In this sample, this clonotype turned up a few times. The rearrangement links TRBV6-2 or TRBV6-3 to TRBJ2-7; D is possibly TRBD1 (5 bases). The CDR3 has 16 residues. V was pared by 3 bases and J by 3 bases, with 18 bases between. Germline CDR1 reads MNHEY; CDR2 reads SVGEGT. CDR3 protein: CASSYSPGLIVYEQYF. CDR3 in DNA: TGTGCCAGCAGTTATTCGCCAGGGTTAATAGTCTACGAGCAGTACTTC.

In its sample, this clonotype was seen a few times. V is TRBV7-9 and J is TRBJ1-1, with D hard to call. Germline-derived CDR1 and CDR2 are SEHNR and FQNEAQ (reference sequence). CDR3 length: 14 residues. The germline V and J ends were trimmed by 7 bases and 1 base, with 13 bases remaining between them. CDR3 sequence: CASTMTPPNTEAFF. CDR3 nucleotide sequence: TGTGCCAGCACCATGACTCCCCCGAACACTGAAGCTTTCTTT.

This chain links TRBV4-3 with TRBJ1-6; 8 bases are shared with TRBD1. CDR3 size: 14 residues. Per germline, CDR1 LGHNA and CDR2 YSLEER. The V and J ends lost 3 bases and 9 bases, in that order; junction bases with no gene match: 4. Written as DNA, the CDR3 is TGCGCCAGCAGCCAGGACAGGGTTTTTTCACCCCTCCACTTT. Translating gives CASSQDRVFSPLHF.

This clonotype was counted a few times. This CDR3 is CASSQEASAVYTTYEQYF. DNA for the CDR3: TGTGCCAGCAGCCAAGAAGCTAGTGCAGTTTACACTACCTACGAGCAGTACTTC. The rearrangement links TRBV3-1 to TRBJ2-7, with D unresolved. The CDR3 totals 18 residues. V gave up 0 bases and J gave up 2 bases, with 20 bases separating them. Germline CDR1 LGHDT, CDR2 YNNKEL (reference sequence).

This clonotype was counted a few times. The rearrangement uses TRBV6-2 or TRBV6-3 and TRBJ2-3, with D perhaps matching TRBD2 (6 bases). Germline CDR1 MNHEY, CDR2 SVGEGT. The CDR3 totals 15 residues. Trimming took 4 bases from V and 3 from J, leaving 14 bases between them. The CDR3 nucleotides are TGTGCCAGCAGTTCCGGGACTCCACGAACAGATACGCAGTATTTT. Translation gives CASSSGTPRTDTQYF.

The table lists this clonotype with many counts. The rearrangement joins TRBV20-1 to TRBJ1-2; the match to TRBD1 covers 11 bases. The V segment lost 6 bases and the J segment 2 bases; nucleotides outside the gene matches: 2. The CDR3 is 13 amino acids. The V gene's germline CDR1 is DFQATT and CDR2 SNEGSKA (reference sequence). The CDR3 DNA is TGCAGTGCCGGACAGGGGGCGAACTATGGCTACACCTTC. Protein sequence: CSAGQGANYGYTF.

This clonotype showed up just a few times. The chain recombines TRBV6-1 with TRBJ1-5, with 8 bases aligning to TRBD1. Trimming took 5 bases from V and 1 from J; bases not matched to a gene: 7. The germline gives CDR1 MNHNS, CDR2 SASEGT. The CDR3 is 16 amino acids. The DNA for the CDR3 is TGTGCCAGCAGTCCCCGACAGGGGTTAAGCAATCAGCCCCAGCATTTT. This translates into CASSPRQGLSNQPQHF.

The table lists this clonotype with a few counts. The V and J genes are TRBV7-2 and TRBJ2-7; D could derive from TRBD1 or TRBD2 (7 bases each). The CDR3 extends over 15 amino acids. CDR1 is SGHTA and CDR2 is FQGNSA in the germline V gene. Trimming removed 3 bases at V and 2 bases at J, with 14 bases between. The CDR3 nucleotides are TGTGCCAGCAGCTTGGGAGGGGGCGTACCCTACGAGCAGTACTTC. Its translation is CASSLGGGVPYEQYF.

This clonotype has ten or more counts. The rearrangement links TRBV2 to TRBJ2-5; 10 bases agree with TRBD1. CDR3 length: 13 amino acids. V dropped 9 bases and J dropped 5; count of bases not matched to a gene: 6. The V gene's germline CDR1 is SNHLY and CDR2 FYNNEI. The DNA for the CDR3 is TGTGCCAGTACCGGGACAGGGGAGGAGACCCAGTACTTC. Protein product: CASTGTGEETQYF.

Note on this clonotype: One end of the junction is discordant with germline, which a read error may explain. The chain is built from TRBV10-1 and TRBJ2-7; 12 bases line up with TRBD1. Germline CDR1 and CDR2: WNHNN and SYGVQD (reference sequence). There are 16 residues in the CDR3. For the CDR3, the DNA is TGCGCCAGCAGGCGACCTGGGACAGGGGGCGTCTACGAGCAGAACTTC. This gives the protein CASRRPGTGGVYEQNF.